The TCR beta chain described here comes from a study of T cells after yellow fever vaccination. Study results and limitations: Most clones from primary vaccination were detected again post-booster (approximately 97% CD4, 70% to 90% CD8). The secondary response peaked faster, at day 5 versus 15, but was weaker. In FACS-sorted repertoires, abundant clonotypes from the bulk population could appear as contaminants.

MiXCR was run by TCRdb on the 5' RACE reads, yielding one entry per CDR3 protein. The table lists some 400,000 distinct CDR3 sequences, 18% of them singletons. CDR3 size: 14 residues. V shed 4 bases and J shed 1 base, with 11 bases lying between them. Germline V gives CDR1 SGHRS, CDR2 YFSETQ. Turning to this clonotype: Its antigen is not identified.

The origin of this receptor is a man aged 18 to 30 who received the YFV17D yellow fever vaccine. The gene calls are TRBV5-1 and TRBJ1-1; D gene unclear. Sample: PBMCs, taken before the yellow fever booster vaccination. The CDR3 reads CASSPRRQNTEAFF. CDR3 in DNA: TGCGCCAGCAGCCCCAGAAGGCAGAACACTGAAGCTTTCTTT. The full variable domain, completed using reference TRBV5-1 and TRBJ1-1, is KAGVTQTPRYLIKTRGQQVTLSCSPISGHRSVSWYQQTPGQGLQFLFEYFSETQRNKGNFPGRFSGRQFSNSRSEMNVSTLELGDSALYLCASSPRRQNTEAFFGQGTRLTVV.